The T cell receptor (beta chain) described here comes from a study of blood T cells in healthy people across ages. Study-level points and caveats: In the absence of known donor CMV status, changes in expanded clonotypes were possibly confounded.

J gave up 5 bases and V 0 bases, and 1 base lay outside the gene matches. Germline loops: CDR1 SGHKS, CDR2 YYEKEE (reference sequence). This CDR3 has 14 residues. This clonotype was detected ten times or more. What it binds is unknown. Primed by a sample-barcoded 5' primer and a J-beta primer mix, a second PCR proceeded for 7 to 11 cycles. Via MiXCR, TCRdb re-called the 5' RACE reads, giving one row per CDR3 protein. The sample records under 850,000 distinct CDR3 sequences, 36% being singletons. This rearrangement joins TRBV5-5 to TRBJ2-3, with 9 bases aligning to TRBD1. The source is a man between 18 and 35 years old in good health. Sequenced sample: blood. The DNA for the CDR3 is TGTGCCAGCAGCTTGGGGACAGGGGAAGATACGCAGTATTTT. Encoded protein: CASSLGTGEDTQYF.